This T cell receptor beta chain was found in a study of cytomegalovirus exposure and HLA in healthy donors. Study-level results: Previously analyzed data showed that most TCR beta V segments were productive at a frequency of about 90% or about 30%.

V lost 1 base and J lost 3, with 16 bases in between. Looked up from germline, CDR1 is LNHDA and CDR2 is SQIVND (reference sequence). CDR3 length: 16 amino acids. The PCR ran on 60 Vbeta and 13 Jbeta primers. Produced via immunoSEQ multiplex PCR; TCRdb's table is partial and in-frame only. The sample has about 160,000 clones; over 60% are singletons. Concerning this clone itself: Its antigen is not known.

The receptor was derived from a woman between 50 and 59 years old in good health and CMV-seropositive. The chain couples TRBV19 to TRBJ2-7; the D gene is possibly TRBD1 (6 bases). Input material: PBMCs. The CDR3 nucleotides read TGTGCCAGTAGTATAGGTGGGGACACCCGGATCTACGAGCAGTACTTC. Translated, it gives CASSIGGDTRIYEQYF.